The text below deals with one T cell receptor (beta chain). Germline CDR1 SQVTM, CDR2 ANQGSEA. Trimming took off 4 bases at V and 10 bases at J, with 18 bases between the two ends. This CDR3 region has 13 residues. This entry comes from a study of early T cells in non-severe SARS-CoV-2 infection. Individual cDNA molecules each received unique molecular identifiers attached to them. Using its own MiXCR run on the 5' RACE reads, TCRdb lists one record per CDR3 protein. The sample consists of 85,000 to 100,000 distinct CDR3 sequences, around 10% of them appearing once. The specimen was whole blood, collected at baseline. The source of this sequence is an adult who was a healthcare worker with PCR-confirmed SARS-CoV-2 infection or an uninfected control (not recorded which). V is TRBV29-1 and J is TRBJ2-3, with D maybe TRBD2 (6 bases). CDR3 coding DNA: TGCAGCGTTGGGAACGCCGGGAGAACCGCGCAGTATTTT. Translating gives CSVGNAGRTAQYF.